This T cell receptor beta chain comes out of a study of cytomegalovirus exposure and HLA in healthy donors. Turning to the study itself: The early release's HLA-typed donors yielded 65 million to 85 million unique TCRs.

Study outcomes and limitations: Sequencing depth across donors, presence/absence analyses assumed, was roughly uniform. TCR beta V- and J-gene trimming was later associated with a missense DCLRE1C variant. Cytomegalovirus status was reportedly diagnosed by the classifier with high sensitivity and specificity.

PCR amplification relied on 60 Vbeta primers (plus 13 Jbeta primers). Profiled with immunoSEQ multiplex PCR; TCRdb holds only in-frame clones, not every one. The sample lists 150,000 to 200,000 clones; around 78% were seen once. The germline V gene encodes CDR1 KGHSH and CDR2 LQKENI. CDR3 size: 13 residues. Trimming stripped 1 base from V and 3 bases from J, with 6 bases between. As for this clone: The antigen is undetermined.

This receptor was taken from a woman aged 40 to 49 in good health and CMV-seronegative. The genes are TRBV18 and TRBJ2-5; D is undetermined. Sequencing used PBMCs. CDR3 protein: CASSPQRKETQYF. CDR3 in DNA: TGTGCCAGCTCACCACAGAGGAAAGAGACCCAGTACTTC.